Shown below are 5 T cell receptor beta chains from a single sample sequenced in a study of cytomegalovirus exposure and HLA in healthy donors. It was with 60 Vbeta and 13 Jbeta primers that the PCR ran. This table comes from immunoSEQ multiplex PCR, and its TCRdb copy is limited to in-frame clones, with some not included. The sample yields 100,000 to 150,000 clones, about 76% seen once. Material for sequencing was PBMCs. These receptors were collected from a woman aged 60-70 years in good health and CMV-seropositive.

On this clone itself: At one boundary the junction diverges from the germline segment, which might be a read error. The chain recombines TRBV7-7 with TRBJ2-1, with 8 bases lining up with TRBD1. Germline CDR1 is SSHAT and CDR2 is FNYEAQ (reference sequence). This CDR3 has 13 amino acids. The DNA of the CDR3 is TGTGCTAGCAGCGCCGACAGGGGCAATGAGCAGTTCTTC. Translating it yields CASSADRGNEQFF.

The chain joins TRBV7-2 to TRBJ2-2, with 8 bases that match TRBD1. Germline V gene sequence: CDR1 SGHTA, CDR2 FQGNSA. This CDR3 region has 15 residues. The V gene end was trimmed by 3 bases and the J gene end by 2 bases; junction bases not matched to a gene: 2. CDR3: CASSFSGGNTGELFF. CDR3 nucleotides: TGTGCCAGCAGCTTTTCAGGGGGCAACACCGGGGAGCTGTTTTTT.

J is TRBJ2-7 and V is TRBV18; 10 nucleotides agree with TRBD1. This CDR3 has 14 residues. Germline V gene lookup returns CDR1 KGHSH and CDR2 LQKENI. With 6 bases clipped from V and 7 bases from J, the junction kept 9 bases outside the gene matches. The CDR3 region is CASSGAGTGVEQYF. CDR3 in DNA: TGTGCCAGCTCGGGGGCCGGGACAGGGGTTGAGCAGTACTTC.

CDR3 sequence reads: CATRTSVNSPLHF. The CDR3 region has the DNA TGTGCCACGCGAACCTCGGTAAATTCACCCCTCCACTTT. V is TRBV6-5 and J is TRBJ1-6; no definite D call. The CDR3 is 13 residues long. Trimming removed 10 bases at V and 7 bases at J, with 14 bases between. Looked up from germline, CDR1 is MNHEY and CDR2 is SVGAGI.

V is TRBV18 and J is TRBJ2-2; D might be TRBD2 (5 bases). Germline CDR1 and CDR2: KGHSH and LQKENI. Trimming pared 4 bases from V and 0 bases from J, leaving 18 bases between. The CDR3 covers 18 residues. This chain's CDR3 is CASSLWLAGSANTGELFF. Here the CDR3 DNA reads TGTGCCAGCTCACTGTGGCTAGCAGGAAGTGCGAACACCGGGGAGCTGTTTTTT.